The 5 T cell receptor beta chains below all came from one sample that was sequenced in a study of blood T cell repertoires in COVID-19. Produced via immunoSEQ multiplex PCR; TCRdb's table is partial and in-frame only. Of tens of thousands of clones in the sample, approximately 87% were seen once. Sequenced: peripheral blood. Source of these receptors: a human donor in a cohort sampled during active COVID-19.

CDR3 loop: CARSEGTSDRSYEQYF. CDR3 nucleotide sequence: TGTGCCAGAAGCGAGGGGACTAGCGACCGCTCCTACGAGCAGTACTTC. The V call is TRBV5-3, the J call TRBJ2-7; 10 bases agree with TRBD2. TRBV5-3 is sorted into the ORF group, with uncertain function. V lost 4 bases, J lost 0 bases, and 7 bases stayed unmatched. The CDR3 runs to 16 residues.

The J gene is TRBJ2-5, the V gene TRBV5-1, with 10 bases aligning to TRBD2. Germline CDR1 is SGHRS and CDR2 is YFSETQ. The CDR3 covers 16 residues. V gave up 1 base and J gave up 3 bases; unmatched junction bases: 6. The CDR3 region is CASSLSPSGSKETQYF. The CDR3 DNA follows: TGCGCCAGCAGCTTGTCTCCTAGCGGGAGTAAAGAGACCCAGTACTTC.

DNA for the CDR3: TGTGCCAGTAGCGCTAGGACAGCGAACACCGGGGAGCTGTTTTTT. Its translation: CASSARTANTGELFF. V and J are TRBV19 and TRBJ2-2, with D possibly TRBD1 on 6 matching bases. CDR1 LNHDA and CDR2 SQIVND come from the germline V gene (reference sequence). This CDR3 spans 15 amino acids. Trimming cost V 6 bases and J 0 bases, with 11 bases left between them.

The chain uses TRBV4-1 and TRBJ2-4; D is perhaps TRBD1 (6 bases). The CDR3 extends over 15 amino acids. Germline CDR1 MGHRA, CDR2 YSYEKL. V shed 4 bases and J shed 7 bases, with 17 bases lying between them. The CDR3 sequence is CASSLQYREVNIQYF. CDR3 coding DNA: TGCGCCAGCAGCCTACAATACAGGGAAGTGAACATTCAGTACTTC.

The chain carries TRBV3-1 (or the pseudogene TRBV3-2) and TRBJ1-2, with TRBD1 matching over 7 bases. The CDR3 has 13 residues. CDR1 LGHDT and CDR2 YNNKEL come from the germline V gene (reference sequence). V was pared by 4 bases and J by 7 bases, with 6 bases of the junction left unmatched. CDR3 region: CASSPRDRTGYTF. The CDR3 DNA reads as TGTGCCAGCAGCCCCCGGGACAGAACTGGCTACACCTTC.